This entry describes one T cell receptor beta chain. Recent vaccinations or acute infections were absent in the healthy HIV-negative adult donors. The data are from a study of shared clonotypes between healthy human individuals. Germline lookup yields CDR1 ENHRY and CDR2 SYGVKD. V lost 3 bases and J 3 bases, leaving 12 bases between the germline ends. The CDR3 has 15 residues. Researchers ran the assay at a deep level. TCRdb's copy holds only in-frame clones and misses some; the assay was immunoSEQ multiplex PCR. There are approximately 1.4 million clones in the sample; 95% to 99% occur only once, and 0.45% lies in the top ten.

V and J are TRBV10-3 and TRBJ1-3; no clear D. The origin of this receptor is a man aged 25-45 years in good health. Sequenced material: naive CD4+ T cells sorted from blood. Stated subset: CD45RA+ positively selected. The CDR3 loop reads CAISEKGVVGNTIYF. The CDR3 DNA sequence: TGTGCCATCAGTGAAAAGGGTGTGGTTGGAAACACCATATATTTT.